These 28 T cell receptor beta chains originate from one sample sequenced in a study of blood T cells in healthy people across ages. Alongside a J-beta primer mix, a sample-barcoded 5' primer served in a second PCR lasting 7 to 11 cycles. TCRdb independently ran MiXCR on the 5' RACE reads; one entry per CDR3 protein. Of about 580,000 distinct CDR3 sequences listed, under 55% are singletons. The sequencing sample was made of blood. The source of these receptors is a man older than 75 in good health.

This clonotype appeared many times. The chain combines TRBV7-2 with TRBJ1-2, with 8 bases matching TRBD1. The trim removed 5 bases at V and 0 bases at J, leaving 5 bases unmatched. Germline CDR1 SGHTA, CDR2 FQGNSA. The CDR3 is 15 residues long. CDR3 bases: TGTGCCAGCAGCCGAACAGGGGGGTCTAACTATGGCTACACCTTC. Translation: CASSRTGGSNYGYTF.

The sample holds a few counts of this clonotype. This rearrangement joins TRBV7-2 to TRBJ1-2, with D possibly TRBD1 on 5 matching bases. The V and J ends lost 3 bases and 2 bases respectively, with 10 bases between them. CDR1 is SGHTA, CDR2 FQGNSA, per germline. This CDR3 contains 14 residues. CDR3 sequence reads: CASSLGRVNYGYTF. CDR3 nucleotide sequence: TGTGCCAGCAGCTTGGGCAGGGTGAACTATGGCTACACCTTC.

The rearrangement joins TRBV6-6 to TRBJ1-6; 8 bases are shared with TRBD1. The V segment lost 5 bases and the J segment 6 bases; nucleotides outside the gene matches: 9. CDR1 MNHNY and CDR2 SVGAGI come from the germline V gene (reference sequence). There are 16 residues in the CDR3. The CDR3 nucleotides read TGTGCCAGCAGTCCGAGGACAGGGTCGGGTAATTCACCCCTCCACTTT. Residues: CASSPRTGSGNSPLHF.

This clonotype occurred a few times. The gene calls are TRBV7-2 and TRBJ2-1, with 12 nucleotides matching TRBD2. V dropped 6 bases and J dropped 8; count of bases not matched to a gene: 5. The CDR3 totals 14 residues. The germline V gene has CDR1 SGHTA and CDR2 FQGNSA. The CDR3 nucleotides read TGTGCCAGCAGACTAGCGGGAGGTTACGATGAGCAGTTCTTC. This gives the protein CASRLAGGYDEQFF.

A note on this clonotype: A read error is possible here, since a much larger clone lies one base away. The rearrangement links TRBV7-9 to TRBJ2-5; 15 bases map to TRBD2. V lost 5 bases and J lost 11; bases outside the gene matches: 15. The CDR3 covers 17 residues. Germline V gives CDR1 SEHNR, CDR2 FQNEAQ (reference sequence). The CDR3 DNA follows: TGTGCCAGCAGCCCGGGACTAGCGGGAGGCTCCTACAATGAGCAGTACTTC. Its translation: CASSPGLAGGSYNEQYF.

The chain links TRBV15 to TRBJ2-7, with TRBD2 matching 9 bases. CDR1 and CDR2 from the germline V gene are LNHNV and YYDKDF (reference sequence). CDR3 length: 17 residues. After removal of 3 bases from V and 0 bases from J, the junction contained 9 bases not matched to a gene. CDR3: CATSRPGQAGGSYEQYF. The CDR3 DNA reads as TGTGCCACCAGCAGGCCGGGTCAAGCGGGAGGCTCCTACGAGCAGTACTTC.

J is TRBJ2-3 and V is TRBV7-9; D unclear. CDR3 length: 12 amino acids. Trimming shortened V by 8 bases and J by 1 base, and 7 bases separated the two germline ends. Germline loops: CDR1 SEHNR, CDR2 FQNEAQ (reference sequence). The CDR3 reads CASGLRTDTQYF. The CDR3 DNA reads TGTGCCAGCGGTCTGCGCACAGATACGCAGTATTTT.

As concerns this clonotype: A much larger clone sits a single nucleotide away, making a read error possible. This chain links TRBV4-3 with TRBJ2-1, with a tentative D call TRBD2 (5 bases). This CDR3 contains 13 residues. Germline CDR1 LGHNA, CDR2 YSLEER. V was cut by 2 bases and J by 9 bases, with 11 bases left in between. CDR3 amino acids: CASSQLAITEQFF. As DNA, the CDR3 is TGCGCCAGCAGCCAACTAGCTATCACTGAGCAGTTCTTC.

The chain couples TRBV20-1 to TRBJ1-2; 11 bases align to TRBD1. The V and J ends lost 0 bases and 7 bases, in that order; junction bases with no gene match: 10. Germline V lookup: CDR1 DFQATT, CDR2 SNEGSKA (reference sequence). This CDR3 contains 16 residues. CDR3 in DNA: TGCAGTGCTAGAGAACAGGACAGGGGGCCGTCTCGTGGCTACACCTTC. As protein: CSAREQDRGPSRGYTF.

This sequence joins TRBV12-3 or TRBV12-4 and TRBJ1-2, with D unclear. CDR3 length: 12 residues. The ends were cut back, 5 bases at V and 8 bases at J, with 12 bases in the middle. The CDR3 reads CASSAIARGYTF. The CDR3, as DNA: TGTGCCAGCAGTGCCATTGCTAGGGGCTACACCTTC.

The gene calls are TRBV7-2 and TRBJ2-7, with a tentative D call TRBD2 (6 bases). This CDR3 contains 15 residues. Germline-derived CDR1 and CDR2 are SGHTA and FQGNSA. V was pared by 3 bases and J by 0 bases, with 12 bases between. CDR3 in amino acids: CASSFTSGRSYEQYF. CDR3 sequence (DNA): TGTGCCAGCAGCTTTACGAGCGGGCGCTCCTACGAGCAGTACTTC.

The genes are TRBV5-6 and TRBJ1-6; D might be TRBD1 (5 bases). The CDR3 has 15 residues. Trimming cost V 7 bases and J 7 bases, with 18 bases left between them. CDR1 and CDR2 from the germline V gene are SGHDT and YYEEEE. The CDR3 protein is CASAGPQIKNSPLHF. As DNA, the CDR3 is TGTGCCAGCGCGGGACCCCAAATCAAGAATTCACCCCTCCACTTT.

There are a few counts of this clonotype. The chain couples TRBV7-8 to TRBJ1-5; 7 nucleotides match TRBD1. Germline lookup yields CDR1 SGHVS and CDR2 FQNEAQ. The CDR3 loop spans 17 amino acids. V lost 5 bases and J lost 8; bases outside the gene matches: 18. CDR3 sequence reads: CASSQINRGRVLEPQHF. CDR3 sequence (DNA): TGTGCCAGCAGCCAGATCAACAGGGGCCGGGTTCTTGAGCCCCAGCATTTT.

The sample holds a few counts of this clonotype. The V call is TRBV3-1, the J call TRBJ1-6; D is uncertain. This CDR3 spans 14 amino acids. Looked up from germline, CDR1 is LGHDT and CDR2 is YNNKEL (reference sequence). V was clipped by 5 bases and J by 13 bases, with 18 bases between them. This CDR3 is CASSTTLGGAPLHF. The CDR3 coding sequence is TGTGCCAGCAGCACGACCCTGGGCGGCGCTCCCCTCCACTTT.

For this clonotype: Likely a read error: the CDR3 ends without its conserved phenylalanine or tryptophan. V usage is TRBV2 and J usage is TRBJ1-2, with TRBD1 matching 8 bases. Germline V gives CDR1 SNHLY, CDR2 FYNNEI. This CDR3 spans 13 amino acids. The V and J ends lost 6 bases and 6 bases, in that order; junction bases with no gene match: 6. The CDR3 sequence: CASSRGQGDGYTL. The CDR3 bases are TGTGCCAGCAGCCGAGGACAGGGCGATGGCTACACCCTC.

The CDR3 region has the DNA TGTGCCAGCAGCTTACCCGCCAACTACGAGCAGTACTTC. It specifies CASSLPANYEQYF. The chain has TRBV7-2 and TRBJ2-7; unclear D gene. This CDR3 contains 13 residues. The V gene's germline CDR1 is SGHTA and CDR2 FQGNSA. The V end was cut by 2 bases, the J end by 3 bases, with 8 bases between.

V is TRBV27 and J is TRBJ2-1, with TRBD2 matching over 13 bases. CDR1 and CDR2 (germline): MNHEY, SMNVEV (reference sequence). The CDR3 runs 15 residues. V shed 4 bases, J shed 9 bases, and the junction held 6 bases outside the gene matches. CDR3 in amino acids: CASSSTGLAGVEQFF. CDR3 coding DNA: TGTGCCAGCAGTTCAACCGGACTAGCGGGGGTTGAGCAGTTCTTC.

The chain carries TRBV20-1 and TRBJ2-5, with D possibly TRBD2 on 6 matching bases. V dropped 6 bases and J dropped 7 bases, with 15 bases sitting between them. Looked up from germline, CDR1 is DFQATT and CDR2 is SNEGSKA (reference sequence). The CDR3 consists of 12 residues. CDR3 DNA: TGCAGTGCCCCGGGAGAAGTAGGGACCCAGTACTTC. Translated, it gives CSAPGEVGTQYF.

This clonotype was picked up a small number of times. The chain carries TRBV7-9 and TRBJ1-4, with D uncertain. The germline CDR1 and CDR2 sequences are SEHNR and FQNEAQ (reference sequence). Trimming cost V 5 bases and J 5 bases, with 18 bases left between them. The CDR3 consists of 16 residues. Here the CDR3 DNA reads TGTGCCAGCAGCCGCCAAGGACCGATTAGCAATGAAAAACTGTTTTTT. This codes for CASSRQGPISNEKLFF.

The CDR3 protein is CSATKAEMYQETQYF. CDR3 bases: TGCAGTGCTACTAAAGCGGAGATGTACCAAGAGACCCAGTACTTC. This chain uses TRBV20-1 with TRBJ2-5; TRBD2 might be the D (5 bases). The germline gives CDR1 DFQATT, CDR2 SNEGSKA (reference sequence). The CDR3 covers 15 residues. The ends were cut back, 4 bases at V and 0 bases at J, with 15 bases in the middle.

This clonotype was detected only a few times. The chain has TRBV6-2 or TRBV6-3 and TRBJ1-4; the D is unclear. The germline CDR1 and CDR2 sequences are MNHEY and SVGEGT. The V end lost 4 bases, the J end lost 0 bases, and 9 bases lay between the germline ends. There are 15 residues in the CDR3. The DNA for the CDR3 is TGTGCCAGCAGTTCCTGGAGTGCAACTAATGAAAAACTGTTTTTT. This codes for CASSSWSATNEKLFF.

The genes are TRBV20-1 and TRBJ1-6; D ambiguous. V was trimmed by 3 bases and J by 9 bases, leaving 12 bases between them. In germline, CDR1 is DFQATT, CDR2 SNEGSKA (reference sequence). This CDR3 region has 13 residues. The CDR3 DNA follows: TGCAGTGCTAGGACGATCGAGGTTTCACCCCTCCACTTT. The encoded protein is CSARTIEVSPLHF.

A remark on this clonotype: A much larger clone sits a single nucleotide away, making a read error possible. The V gene is TRBV6-5, the J gene TRBJ2-1; 10 nucleotides match TRBD2. The CDR3 covers 15 residues. CDR1 and CDR2 (germline): MNHEY, SVGAGI. The CDR3 DNA reads TGTGCCAGCAGTACTATAGCGGGAGGCCACAATGGGCAGTTCTTC. It is translated as CASSTIAGGHNGQFF.

This chain links TRBV7-2 with TRBJ2-7; D is undetermined. The germline V gene has CDR1 SGHTA and CDR2 FQGNSA. V dropped 5 bases and J dropped 7 bases, with 15 bases sitting between them. CDR3 length: 13 amino acids. The CDR3: CASSAGRWREQYF. CDR3 coding DNA: TGTGCCAGCAGCGCCGGACGTTGGCGAGAGCAGTACTTC.

This rearrangement joins TRBV20-1 to TRBJ1-1, with D tentatively TRBD1 (5 bases). This CDR3 region has 15 residues. V lost 2 bases to trimming and J lost 4 bases, with 17 bases between them. Per the germline V gene, CDR1 is DFQATT and CDR2 is SNEGSKA (reference sequence). The CDR3 spells CSARYAQGGGTEAFF. Written as DNA, the CDR3 is TGCAGTGCTAGATACGCGCAGGGTGGAGGCACTGAAGCTTTCTTT.

This clonotype came up a few times. This chain joins TRBV27 and TRBJ2-1, with 7 bases aligning to TRBD1. This CDR3 contains 15 residues. The V and J ends lost 0 bases and 2 bases, in that order; junction bases with no gene match: 1. Germline CDR1 is MNHEY and CDR2 is SMNVEV (reference sequence). In DNA form, the CDR3 reads TGTGCCAGCAGTTTATCAACAGGGGCCTACAATGAGCAGTTCTTC. Translating gives CASSLSTGAYNEQFF.

The chain carries TRBV6-5 and TRBJ1-1; D unclear. The germline gives CDR1 MNHEY, CDR2 SVGAGI. This CDR3 is built from 17 residues. Trimming stripped 6 bases from V and 1 base from J, with 21 bases between. The CDR3 DNA reads as TGTGCCAGCAGCCACGGTCCCGCAGCTGCGGGGAACACTGAAGCTTTCTTT. It specifies CASSHGPAAAGNTEAFF.

V is TRBV9 and J is TRBJ2-3, with 8 nucleotides matching TRBD2. Germline CDR1 is SGDLS and CDR2 is YYNGEE. CDR3 length equals 16 residues. V was clipped by 1 base and J by 4 bases; unmatched bases: 8. CDR3 DNA: TGTGCCAGCAGCGTACACGGGCGGGAGGTGTCAGATACGCAGTATTTT. Residues: CASSVHGREVSDTQYF.